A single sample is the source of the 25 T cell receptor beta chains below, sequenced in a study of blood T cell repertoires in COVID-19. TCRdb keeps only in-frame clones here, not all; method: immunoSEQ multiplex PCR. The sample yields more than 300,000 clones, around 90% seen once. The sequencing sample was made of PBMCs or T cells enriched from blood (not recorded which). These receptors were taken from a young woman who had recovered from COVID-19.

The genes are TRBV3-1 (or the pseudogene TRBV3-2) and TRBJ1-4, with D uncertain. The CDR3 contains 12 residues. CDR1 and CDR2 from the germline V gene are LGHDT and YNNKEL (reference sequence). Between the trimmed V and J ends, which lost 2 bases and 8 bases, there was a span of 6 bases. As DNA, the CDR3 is TGTGCCAGCAGCCAAACAGCCGAAAAACTGTTTTTT. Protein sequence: CASSQTAEKLFF.

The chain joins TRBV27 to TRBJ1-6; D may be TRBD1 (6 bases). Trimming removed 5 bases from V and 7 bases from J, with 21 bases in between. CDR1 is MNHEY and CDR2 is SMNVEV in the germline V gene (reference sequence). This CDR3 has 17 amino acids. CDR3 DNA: TGTGCCAGCAGTAGGGACATCAAATCTCCCCCAAATTCACCCCTCCACTTT. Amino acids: CASSRDIKSPPNSPLHF.

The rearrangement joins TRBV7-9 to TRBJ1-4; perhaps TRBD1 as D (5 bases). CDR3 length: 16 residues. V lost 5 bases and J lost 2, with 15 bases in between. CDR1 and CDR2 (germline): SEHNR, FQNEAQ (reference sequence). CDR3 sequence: CASSHNAGRTNEKLFF. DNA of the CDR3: TGTGCCAGCAGCCACAACGCGGGGCGCACTAATGAAAAACTGTTTTTT.

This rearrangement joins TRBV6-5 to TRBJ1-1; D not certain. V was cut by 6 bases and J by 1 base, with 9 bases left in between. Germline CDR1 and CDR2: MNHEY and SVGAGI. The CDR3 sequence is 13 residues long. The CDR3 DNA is TGTGCCAGCAGCCGCGGAACGAACACTGAAGCTTTCTTT. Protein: CASSRGTNTEAFF.

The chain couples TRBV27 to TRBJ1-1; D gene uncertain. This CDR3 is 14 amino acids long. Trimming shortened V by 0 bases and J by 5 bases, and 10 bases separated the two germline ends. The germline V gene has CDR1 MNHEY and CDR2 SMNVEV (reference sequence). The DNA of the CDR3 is TGTGCCAGCAGTTTATCCCTCGGAGGGACTGAAGCTTTCTTT. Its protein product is CASSLSLGGTEAFF.

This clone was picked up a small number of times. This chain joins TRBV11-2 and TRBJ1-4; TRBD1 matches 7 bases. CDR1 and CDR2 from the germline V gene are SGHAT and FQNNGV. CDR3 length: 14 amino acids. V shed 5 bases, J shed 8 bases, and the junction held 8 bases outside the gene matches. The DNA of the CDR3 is TGTGCCAGCAGCCGTGAACAGGGGTACGAAAAACTGTTTTTT. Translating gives CASSREQGYEKLFF. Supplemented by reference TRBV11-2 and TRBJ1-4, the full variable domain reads EAGVAQSPRYKIIEKRQSVAFWCNPISGHATLYWYQQILGQGPKLLIQFQNNGVVDDSQLPKDRFSAERLKGVDSTLKIQPAKLEDSAVYLCASSREQGYEKLFFGSGTQLSVL.

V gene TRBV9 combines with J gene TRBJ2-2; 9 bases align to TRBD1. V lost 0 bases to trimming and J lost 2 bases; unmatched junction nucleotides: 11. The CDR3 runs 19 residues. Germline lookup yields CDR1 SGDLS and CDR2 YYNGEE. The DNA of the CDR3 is TGTGCCAGCAGCGTAGCCCCCTGGACAGGGGCTGCAAACACCGGGGAGCTGTTTTTT. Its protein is CASSVAPWTGAANTGELFF.

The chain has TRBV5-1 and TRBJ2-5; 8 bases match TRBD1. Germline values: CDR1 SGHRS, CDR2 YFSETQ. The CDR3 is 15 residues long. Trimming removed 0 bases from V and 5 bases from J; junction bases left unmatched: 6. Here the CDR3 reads CASSLAQGGRETQYF. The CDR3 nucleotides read TGCGCCAGCAGCTTGGCACAGGGGGGTCGGGAGACCCAGTACTTC.

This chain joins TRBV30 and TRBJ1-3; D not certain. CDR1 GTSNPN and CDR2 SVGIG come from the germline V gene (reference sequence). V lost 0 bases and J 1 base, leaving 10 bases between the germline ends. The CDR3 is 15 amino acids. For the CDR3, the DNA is TGTGCCTGGAGTGTAACCCGACAATCTGGAAACACCATATATTTT. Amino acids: CAWSVTRQSGNTIYF.

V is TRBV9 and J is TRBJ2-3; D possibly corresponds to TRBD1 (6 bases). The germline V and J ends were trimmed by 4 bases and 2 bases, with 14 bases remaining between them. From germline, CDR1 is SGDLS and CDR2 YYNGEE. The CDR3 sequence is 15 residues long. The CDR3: CASSPPGGHTDTQYF. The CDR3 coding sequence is TGTGCCAGCAGCCCTCCTGGGGGACACACAGATACGCAGTATTTT.

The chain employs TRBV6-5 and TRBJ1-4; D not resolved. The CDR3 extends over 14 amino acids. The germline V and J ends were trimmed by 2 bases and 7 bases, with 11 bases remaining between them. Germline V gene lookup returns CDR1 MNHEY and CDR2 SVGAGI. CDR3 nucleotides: TGTGCCAGCAGTTACGGTCCGGGGATTGAAAAACTGTTTTTT. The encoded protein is CASSYGPGIEKLFF.

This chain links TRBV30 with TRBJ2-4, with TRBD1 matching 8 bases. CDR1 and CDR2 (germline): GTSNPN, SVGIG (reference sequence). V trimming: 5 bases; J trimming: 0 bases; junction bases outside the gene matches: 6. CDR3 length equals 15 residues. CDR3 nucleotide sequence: TGTGCCTGGGCCGGACAGGGACTAGCCAAAAACATTCAGTACTTC. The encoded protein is CAWAGQGLAKNIQYF.

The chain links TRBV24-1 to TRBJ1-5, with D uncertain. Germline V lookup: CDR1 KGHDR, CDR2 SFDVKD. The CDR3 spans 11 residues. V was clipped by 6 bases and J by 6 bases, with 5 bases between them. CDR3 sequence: CATSLTQPQHF. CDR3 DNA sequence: TGTGCCACCAGTCTAACTCAGCCCCAGCATTTT.

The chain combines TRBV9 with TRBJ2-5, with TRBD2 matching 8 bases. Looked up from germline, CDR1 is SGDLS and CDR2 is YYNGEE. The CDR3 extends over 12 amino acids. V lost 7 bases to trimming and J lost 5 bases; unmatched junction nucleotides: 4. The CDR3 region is CASAGGGETQYF. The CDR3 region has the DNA TGTGCCAGCGCGGGAGGAGGGGAGACCCAGTACTTC.

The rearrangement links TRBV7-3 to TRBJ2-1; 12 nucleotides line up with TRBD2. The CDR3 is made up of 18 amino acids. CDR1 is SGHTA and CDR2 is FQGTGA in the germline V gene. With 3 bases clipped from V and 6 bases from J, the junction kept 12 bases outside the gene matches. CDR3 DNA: TGTGCCAGCAGCTTCGGACTAGCGGGGACCTTTATGGGCAATGAGCAGTTCTTC. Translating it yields CASSFGLAGTFMGNEQFF.

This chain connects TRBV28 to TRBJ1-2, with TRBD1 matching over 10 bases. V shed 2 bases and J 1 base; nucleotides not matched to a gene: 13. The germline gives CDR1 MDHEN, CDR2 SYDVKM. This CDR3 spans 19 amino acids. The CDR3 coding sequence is TGTGCCAGCAGTTTACATTCTGCGGGACAGGGGACCTTTAACTATGGCTACACCTTC. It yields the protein CASSLHSAGQGTFNYGYTF.

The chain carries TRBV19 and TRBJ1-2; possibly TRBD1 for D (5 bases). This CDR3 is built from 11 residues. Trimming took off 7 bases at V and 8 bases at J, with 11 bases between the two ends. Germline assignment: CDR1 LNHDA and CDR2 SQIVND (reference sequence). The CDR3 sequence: CASMKGLGYTF. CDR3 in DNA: TGTGCCAGTATGAAGGGGTTAGGCTACACCTTC.

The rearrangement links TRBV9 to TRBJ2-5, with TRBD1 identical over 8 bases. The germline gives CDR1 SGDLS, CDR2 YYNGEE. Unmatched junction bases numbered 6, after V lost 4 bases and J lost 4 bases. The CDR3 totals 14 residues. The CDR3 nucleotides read TGTGCCAGCAGCAGGGGACAGGTAATAGAGACCCAGTACTTC. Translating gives CASSRGQVIETQYF. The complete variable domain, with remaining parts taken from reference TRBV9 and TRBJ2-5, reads DSGVTQTPKHLITATGQRVTLRCSPRSGDLSVYWYQQSLDQGLQFLIQYYNGEERAKGNILERFSAQQFPDLHSELNLSSLELGDSALYFCASSRGQVIETQYFGPGTRLLVL.

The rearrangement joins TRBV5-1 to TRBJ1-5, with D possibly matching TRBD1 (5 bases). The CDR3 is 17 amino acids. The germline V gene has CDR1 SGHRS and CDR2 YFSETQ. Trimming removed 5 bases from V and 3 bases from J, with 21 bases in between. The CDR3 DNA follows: TGCGCCAGCAGTAACGACGCCTCGGGGGGTAACAATCAGCCCCAGCATTTT. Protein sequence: CASSNDASGGNNQPQHF.

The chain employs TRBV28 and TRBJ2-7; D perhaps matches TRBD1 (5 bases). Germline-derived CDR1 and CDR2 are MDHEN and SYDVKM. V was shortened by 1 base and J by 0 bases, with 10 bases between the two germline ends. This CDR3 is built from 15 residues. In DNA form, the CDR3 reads TGTGCCAGCAGTTTATTCGGACAAGTCTCCTACGAGCAGTACTTC. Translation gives CASSLFGQVSYEQYF.

The CDR3, as DNA: TGTGCCAGCAGCTTAGTAAGCGGGGACAGGCCTTATAGTGGAGCTTTCTTT. It codes for CASSLVSGDRPYSGAFF. The gene calls are TRBV7-9 and TRBJ1-1; 8 bases agree with TRBD1. Germline V lookup: CDR1 SEHNR, CDR2 FQNEAQ (reference sequence). The junction had 17 bases not matched to a gene; V was cut back by 1 base and J by 10 bases. The CDR3 sequence is 17 residues long.

CDR3: CASSSQSRTDTQYF. The CDR3 DNA sequence: TGTGCCAGCAGCTCCCAATCCAGGACAGATACGCAGTATTTT. The chain uses TRBV9 and TRBJ2-3; unclear D gene. The CDR3 totals 14 residues. Germline values: CDR1 SGDLS, CDR2 YYNGEE. V dropped 4 bases and J dropped 3 bases, with 12 bases sitting between them.

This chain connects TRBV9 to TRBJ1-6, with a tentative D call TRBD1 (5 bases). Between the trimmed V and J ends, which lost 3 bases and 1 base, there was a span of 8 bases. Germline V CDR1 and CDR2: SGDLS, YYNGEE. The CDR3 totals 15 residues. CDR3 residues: CASSAQGSYNSPLHF. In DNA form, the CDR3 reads TGTGCCAGCAGCGCCCAGGGATCCTATAATTCACCCCTCCACTTT.

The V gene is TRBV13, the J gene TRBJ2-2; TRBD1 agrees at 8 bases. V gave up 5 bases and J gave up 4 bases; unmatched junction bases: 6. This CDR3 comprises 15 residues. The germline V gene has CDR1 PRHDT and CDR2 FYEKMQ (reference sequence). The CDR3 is CASSAGGLGTGELFF. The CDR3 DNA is TGTGCCAGCAGCGCAGGGGGCTTAGGCACCGGGGAGCTGTTTTTT.

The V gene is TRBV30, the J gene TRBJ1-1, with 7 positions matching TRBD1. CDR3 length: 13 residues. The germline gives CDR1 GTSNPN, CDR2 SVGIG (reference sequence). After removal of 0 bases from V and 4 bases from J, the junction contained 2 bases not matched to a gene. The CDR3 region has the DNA TGTGCCTGGAGTGTATCAGGGGGCACTGAAGCTTTCTTT. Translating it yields CAWSVSGGTEAFF.